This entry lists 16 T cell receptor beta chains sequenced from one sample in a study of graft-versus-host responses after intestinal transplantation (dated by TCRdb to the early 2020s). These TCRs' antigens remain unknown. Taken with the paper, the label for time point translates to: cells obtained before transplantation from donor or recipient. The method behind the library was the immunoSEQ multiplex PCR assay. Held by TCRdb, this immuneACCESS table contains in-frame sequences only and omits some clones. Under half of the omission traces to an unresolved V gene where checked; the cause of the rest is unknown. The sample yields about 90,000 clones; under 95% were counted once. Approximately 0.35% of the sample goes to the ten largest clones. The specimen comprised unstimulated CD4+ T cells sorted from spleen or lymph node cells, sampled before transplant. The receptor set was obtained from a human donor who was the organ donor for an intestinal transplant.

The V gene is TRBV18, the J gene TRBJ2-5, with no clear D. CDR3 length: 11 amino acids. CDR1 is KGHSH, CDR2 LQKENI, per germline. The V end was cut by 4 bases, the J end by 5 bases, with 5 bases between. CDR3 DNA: TGTGCCAGCTCACTAACTGAGACCCAGTACTTC. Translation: CASSLTETQYF.

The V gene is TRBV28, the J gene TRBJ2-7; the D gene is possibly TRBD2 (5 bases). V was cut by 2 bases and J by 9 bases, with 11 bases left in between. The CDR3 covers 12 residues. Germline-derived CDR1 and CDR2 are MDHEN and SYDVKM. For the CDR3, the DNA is TGTGCCAGCAGTTTACTCCTTGGACTGCAGTACTTC. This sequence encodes CASSLLLGLQYF.

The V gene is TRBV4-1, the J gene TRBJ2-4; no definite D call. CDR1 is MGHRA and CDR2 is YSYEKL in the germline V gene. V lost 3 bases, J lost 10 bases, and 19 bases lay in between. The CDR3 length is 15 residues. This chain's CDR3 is CASSQRLLLTTIQYF. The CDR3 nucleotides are TGCGCCAGCAGCCAGCGACTGCTACTCACAACAATTCAGTACTTC.

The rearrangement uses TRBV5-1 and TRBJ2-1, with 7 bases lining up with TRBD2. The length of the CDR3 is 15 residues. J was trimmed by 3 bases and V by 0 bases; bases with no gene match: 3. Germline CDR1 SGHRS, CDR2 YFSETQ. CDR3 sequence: CASSLDAGVYNEQFF. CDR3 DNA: TGCGCCAGCAGCTTGGACGCGGGAGTCTACAATGAGCAGTTCTTC.

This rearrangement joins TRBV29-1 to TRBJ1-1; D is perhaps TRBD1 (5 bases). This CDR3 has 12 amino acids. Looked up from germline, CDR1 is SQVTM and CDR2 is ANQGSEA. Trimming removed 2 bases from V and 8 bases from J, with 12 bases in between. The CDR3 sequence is CSVETGLEEAFF. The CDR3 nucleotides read TGCAGCGTTGAAACAGGCCTAGAGGAAGCTTTCTTT.

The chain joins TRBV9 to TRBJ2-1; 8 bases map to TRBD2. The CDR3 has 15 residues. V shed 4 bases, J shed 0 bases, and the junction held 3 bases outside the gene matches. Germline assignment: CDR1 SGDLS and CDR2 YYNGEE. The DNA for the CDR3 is TGTGCCAGCAGCTCGGGGACTAGCTCCTACAATGAGCAGTTCTTC. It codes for CASSSGTSSYNEQFF.

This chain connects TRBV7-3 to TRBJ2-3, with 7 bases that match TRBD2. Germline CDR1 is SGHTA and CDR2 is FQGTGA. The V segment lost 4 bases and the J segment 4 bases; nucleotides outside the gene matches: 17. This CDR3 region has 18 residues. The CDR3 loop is CASSSYPMGGVWADTQYF. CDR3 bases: TGTGCCAGCAGCTCCTACCCTATGGGGGGGGTCTGGGCAGATACGCAGTATTTT.

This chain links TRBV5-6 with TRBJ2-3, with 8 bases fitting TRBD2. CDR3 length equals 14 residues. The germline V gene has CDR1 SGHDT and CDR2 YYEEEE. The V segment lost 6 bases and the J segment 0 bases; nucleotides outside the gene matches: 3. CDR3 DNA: TGTGCCAGCAACCTAGCGGGTAGCACAGATACGCAGTATTTT. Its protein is CASNLAGSTDTQYF.

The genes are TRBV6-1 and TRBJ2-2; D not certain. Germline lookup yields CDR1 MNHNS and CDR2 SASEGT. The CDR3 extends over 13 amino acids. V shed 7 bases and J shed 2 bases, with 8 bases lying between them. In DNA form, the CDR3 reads TGTGCCAGCACTTCAGTCAACACCGGGGAGCTGTTTTTT. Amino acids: CASTSVNTGELFF.

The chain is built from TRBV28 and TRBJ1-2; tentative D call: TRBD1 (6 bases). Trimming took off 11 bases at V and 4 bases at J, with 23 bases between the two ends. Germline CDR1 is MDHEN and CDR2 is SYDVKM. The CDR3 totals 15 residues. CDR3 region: CAAGFGPRGLYGYTF. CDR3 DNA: TGTGCCGCAGGGTTCGGGCCCAGGGGCCTCTATGGCTACACCTTC.

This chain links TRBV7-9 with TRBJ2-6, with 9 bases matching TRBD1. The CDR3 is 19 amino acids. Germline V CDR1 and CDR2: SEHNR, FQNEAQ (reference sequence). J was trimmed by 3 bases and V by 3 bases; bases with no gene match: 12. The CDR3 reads CASSFRGQGGPSGANVLTF. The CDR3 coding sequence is TGTGCCAGCAGCTTCCGGGGACAGGGAGGTCCTAGTGGGGCCAACGTCCTGACTTTC.

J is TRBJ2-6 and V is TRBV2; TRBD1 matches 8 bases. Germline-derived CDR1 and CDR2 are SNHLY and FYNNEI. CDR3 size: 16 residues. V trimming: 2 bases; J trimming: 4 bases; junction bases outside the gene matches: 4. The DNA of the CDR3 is TGTGCCAGCAGTGAACAGGGGGCGGGCGGGGCCAACGTCCTGACTTTC. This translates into CASSEQGAGGANVLTF.

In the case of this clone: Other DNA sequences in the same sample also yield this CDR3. CDR3 sequence (DNA): TGCGCCAGCAGCTTATTAGCGGGGGGGTCATCCTACGAGCAGTACTTC. It specifies CASSLLAGGSSYEQYF. The rearrangement uses TRBV5-1 and TRBJ2-7, with 11 bases aligning to TRBD2. Germline trimming cut 2 bases from V and 1 base from J; bases unmatched to any gene: 5. Germline CDR1 is SGHRS and CDR2 is YFSETQ. The CDR3 contains 16 residues.

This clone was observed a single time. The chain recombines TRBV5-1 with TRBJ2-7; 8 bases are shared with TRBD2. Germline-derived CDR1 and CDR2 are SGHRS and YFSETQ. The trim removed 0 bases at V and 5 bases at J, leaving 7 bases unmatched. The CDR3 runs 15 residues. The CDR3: CASSLATTSVDEQYF. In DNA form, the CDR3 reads TGCGCCAGCAGCTTGGCCACGACTAGCGTTGACGAGCAGTACTTC.

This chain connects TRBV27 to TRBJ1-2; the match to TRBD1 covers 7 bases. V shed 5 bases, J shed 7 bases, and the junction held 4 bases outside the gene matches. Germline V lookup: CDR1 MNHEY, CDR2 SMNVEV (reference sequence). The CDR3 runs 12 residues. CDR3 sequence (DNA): TGTGCCAGCAGTCATACAGGGGTTGGCTACACCTTC. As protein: CASSHTGVGYTF.

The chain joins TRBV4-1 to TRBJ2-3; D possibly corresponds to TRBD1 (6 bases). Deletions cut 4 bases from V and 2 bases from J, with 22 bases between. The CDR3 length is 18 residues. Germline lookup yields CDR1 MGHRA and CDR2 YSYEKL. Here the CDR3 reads CASSRLPAWGQYTDTQYF. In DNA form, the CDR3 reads TGCGCCAGCAGCCGCCTACCGGCTTGGGGGCAGTACACAGATACGCAGTATTTT.